The 27 T cell receptor beta chains presented below share a single source sample, sequenced in a study of T cell responses to AZD1222 COVID-19 vaccine. Assay: immunoSEQ multiplex PCR; the TCRdb copy retains only in-frame clones and omits some. The repertoire holds about 140,000 clones, with around 89% as singletons. The sample was peripheral blood, taken on day 0 of AZD1222 vaccination. The receptor source for this set is an adult in good health.

This chain links TRBV9 with TRBJ1-4, with 11 positions matching TRBD1. CDR3 length: 16 residues. J lost 7 bases, V lost 3 bases, and 8 bases had no gene match. Germline-derived CDR1 and CDR2 are SGDLS and YYNGEE. The CDR3 DNA is TGTGCCAGCAGCGCTGGGACAGGGGGAGGGGGTGAAAAACTGTTTTTT. Translation: CASSAGTGGGGEKLFF.

This clone was observed once. This chain connects TRBV11-2 to TRBJ2-2, with D uncertain. This CDR3 has 15 amino acids. Germline V gene sequence: CDR1 SGHAT, CDR2 FQNNGV. V dropped 6 bases and J dropped 2 bases, with 13 bases sitting between them. The DNA for the CDR3 is TGTGCCAGCAGAGGTCAGAAATACAACACCGGGGAGCTGTTTTTT. Protein: CASRGQKYNTGELFF.

The chain joins TRBV18 to TRBJ1-1; 10 bases agree with TRBD1. The CDR3 totals 14 residues. Trimming cost V 3 bases and J 4 bases; bases outside gene matches: 2. Germline-derived CDR1 and CDR2 are KGHSH and LQKENI. The chain's CDR3 is CASSPGQGFTEAFF. The CDR3 nucleotides are TGTGCCAGCTCACCGGGACAGGGGTTCACTGAAGCTTTCTTT.

The V and J genes are TRBV14 and TRBJ2-1, with no clear D. The CDR3 has 14 amino acids. Germline loops: CDR1 SGHDN, CDR2 FVKESK. V was shortened by 2 bases and J by 4 bases, with 9 bases between the two germline ends. The CDR3 sequence is CASSQRQQYNEQFF. The CDR3 nucleotides are TGTGCCAGCAGCCAAAGACAACAGTACAATGAGCAGTTCTTC.

This chain joins TRBV25-1 and TRBJ2-2; 11 positions agree with TRBD1. The V and J ends lost 7 bases and 7 bases, in that order; junction bases with no gene match: 2. The CDR3 consists of 13 residues. Looked up from germline, CDR1 is MGHDK and CDR2 is SYGVNS. The CDR3 DNA is TGTGCCAGCACAGGGACAGGGGGCGGGGAGCTGTTTTTT. It yields the protein CASTGTGGGELFF.

The chain joins TRBV19 to TRBJ2-1, with 7 bases aligning to TRBD1. The CDR3 extends over 17 amino acids. Germline V gene data show CDR1 as LNHDA and CDR2 as SQIVND (reference sequence). Losses at the gene ends were 4 bases for V and 0 bases for J; bases not matched to a gene: 9. The CDR3 loop reads CASSSRGQRSSYNEQFF. In nucleotides, the CDR3 is TGTGCCAGTAGTAGTCGGGGACAGAGAAGCTCCTACAATGAGCAGTTCTTC.

The V call is TRBV6-5, the J call TRBJ1-3; D is perhaps TRBD1 (5 bases). Trimming removed 2 bases at V and 1 base at J, with 9 bases between. This CDR3 has 15 amino acids. CDR1 is MNHEY and CDR2 is SVGAGI in the germline V gene. CDR3 nucleotide sequence: TGTGCCAGCAGTTACGGCAGGACATCTGGAAACACCATATATTTT. Its protein is CASSYGRTSGNTIYF.

V usage is TRBV7-8 and J usage is TRBJ1-3; tentatively, D is TRBD1 (5 bases). CDR3 length equals 16 residues. The ends were cut back, 3 bases at V and 10 bases at J, with 22 bases in the middle. CDR1 and CDR2 from the germline V gene are SGHVS and FQNEAQ. DNA for the CDR3: TGTGCCAGCAGCTTGACAGCCTCCCTGGGAGTCGGGACCATATATTTT. Its protein product is CASSLTASLGVGTIYF.

This chain connects TRBV5-1 to TRBJ2-5; D is unclear. The CDR3 covers 13 residues. From germline, CDR1 is SGHRS and CDR2 YFSETQ. Trimming took off 4 bases at V and 4 bases at J, with 11 bases between the two ends. CDR3 coding DNA: TGCGCCAGCAGCCGTGGACCTCCAGAGACCCAGTACTTC. This sequence encodes CASSRGPPETQYF.

The chain links TRBV4-2 to TRBJ2-7, with 7 bases lining up with TRBD2. V lost 0 bases, J lost 0 bases, and 2 bases stayed unmatched. Germline V gene sequence: CDR1 LGHNA, CDR2 YNFKEQ. There are 15 residues in the CDR3. The CDR3 coding sequence is TGTGCCAGCAGCCAAGATGGGAGGGACTCCTACGAGCAGTACTTC. This translates into CASSQDGRDSYEQYF.

This clone was seen only once. The rearrangement joins TRBV12-2 to TRBJ1-5; the tabulated D call, TRBD1, remains unverified against the DNA. TRBV12-2 is a known pseudogene. The CDR3 sequence is 18 residues long. The CDR3 DNA follows: TGTGCAAGTCGCCCAGCAACCCAGGGGGGGGACAGGTCCCGGCCCCAGCATTTT. As protein: CASRPATQGGDRSRPQHF.

This clone was seen a single time. The chain carries TRBV20-1 and TRBJ1-2; D is unclear. The CDR3 sequence is 11 residues long. Trimming cost V 3 bases and J 4 bases, with 6 bases left between them. Germline CDR1 is DFQATT and CDR2 is SNEGSKA (reference sequence). CDR3 sequence (DNA): TGCAGTGCTAGGGGTTTCTATGGCTACACCTTC. It translates to CSARGFYGYTF.

The V gene is TRBV13, the J gene TRBJ2-3, with TRBD2 as a possible D gene (5 bases). From germline, CDR1 is PRHDT and CDR2 FYEKMQ (reference sequence). This CDR3 comprises 14 residues. V dropped 0 bases and J dropped 4 bases, with 8 bases sitting between them. CDR3 region: CASSLGGRADTQYF. The CDR3 DNA reads TGTGCCAGCAGCTTAGGTGGGAGAGCAGATACGCAGTATTTT.

The V call is TRBV27, the J call TRBJ1-1; 8 nucleotides match TRBD1. Germline-derived CDR1 and CDR2 are MNHEY and SMNVEV (reference sequence). The V and J ends lost 2 bases and 6 bases, in that order; junction bases with no gene match: 8. The CDR3 is 15 residues long. The CDR3 loop is CASSLDRGLGAEAFF. CDR3 sequence (DNA): TGTGCCAGCAGTTTAGACAGGGGCCTTGGGGCTGAAGCTTTCTTT.

The rearrangement uses TRBV4-1 and TRBJ2-7, with a possible D match to TRBD1 (6 bases). The germline V and J ends were trimmed by 5 bases and 3 bases, with 14 bases remaining between them. Per germline, CDR1 MGHRA and CDR2 YSYEKL. CDR3 length: 14 amino acids. The CDR3 DNA follows: TGCGCCAGCAGCTACGGATTACAGGGCTACGAGCAGTACTTC. This codes for CASSYGLQGYEQYF.

This rearrangement joins TRBV5-8 to TRBJ1-1, with D hard to call. With 1 base removed from V and 6 bases from J, the gap between germline ends came to 7 bases. The CDR3 length is 12 residues. Germline-derived CDR1 and CDR2 are SGHTS and YDEGEE. Here the CDR3 reads CASSLTRSEAFF. For the CDR3, the DNA is TGTGCCAGCAGCTTGACCCGCTCTGAAGCTTTCTTT.

This chain connects TRBV5-4 to TRBJ2-2; D may be TRBD2 (6 bases). The CDR3 spans 15 residues. V was cut by 4 bases and J by 5 bases, with 15 bases left in between. Germline V CDR1 and CDR2: SGHNT, YYREEE (reference sequence). This chain's CDR3 is CASSGDSSRTGELFF. CDR3 sequence (DNA): TGTGCCAGCAGCGGGGACTCGTCTAGGACCGGGGAGCTGTTTTTT. The entire variable domain, with the rest obtained from reference TRBV5-4 and TRBJ2-2, is as follows: ETGVTQSPTHLIKTRGQQVTLRCSSQSGHNTVSWYQQALGQGPQFIFQYYREEENGRGNFPPRFSGLQFPNYSSELNVNALELDDSALYLCASSGDSSRTGELFFGEGSRLTVL.

The chain is built from TRBV4-2 and TRBJ1-2; the match to TRBD1 covers 8 bases. The CDR3 is 13 residues long. The V gene's germline CDR1 is LGHNA and CDR2 YNFKEQ. J gave up 7 bases and V 0 bases, and 1 base lay outside the gene matches. CDR3 coding DNA: TGTGCCAGCAGCCAAGAGACAGGGGTTGGCTACACCTTC. It translates to CASSQETGVGYTF.

The gene calls are TRBV19 and TRBJ2-7; 8 positions agree with TRBD1. Germline trimming cut 3 bases from V and 3 bases from J; bases unmatched to any gene: 7. Germline loops: CDR1 LNHDA, CDR2 SQIVND (reference sequence). The CDR3 contains 15 residues. The CDR3 sequence is CASSISNRGYYEQYF. CDR3 DNA sequence: TGTGCCAGTAGTATCTCCAACAGGGGGTACTACGAGCAGTACTTC.

The rearrangement joins TRBV28 to TRBJ2-1; 8 nucleotides agree with TRBD2. This CDR3 has 16 amino acids. CDR1 and CDR2 (germline): MDHEN, SYDVKM. Trimming removed 6 bases from V and 0 bases from J; junction bases left unmatched: 7. CDR3 in DNA: TGTGCCAGCAGCCCCCTGAGCGGGAGCTCCTACAATGAGCAGTTCTTC. Its protein product is CASSPLSGSSYNEQFF. The full variable domain, its missing parts supplied by reference TRBV28 and TRBJ2-1, is DVKVTQSSRYLVKRTGEKVFLECVQDMDHENMFWYRQDPGLGLRLIYFSYDVKMKEKGDIPEGYSVSREKKERFSLILESASTNQTSMYLCASSPLSGSSYNEQFFGPGTRLTVL.

This sequence joins TRBV19 and TRBJ2-3; no reliable D call. Germline values: CDR1 LNHDA, CDR2 SQIVND (reference sequence). Trimming left V 4 bases short and J 0 bases short, with 17 bases between. CDR3 size: 17 residues. The CDR3 sequence: CASSSWAVPRSTDTQYF. The CDR3 DNA follows: TGTGCCAGTAGTAGTTGGGCGGTGCCAAGAAGCACAGATACGCAGTATTTT.

The chain carries TRBV7-2 and TRBJ2-7; the D is unclear. Trimming shortened V by 2 bases and J by 3 bases, and 5 bases separated the two germline ends. The germline gives CDR1 SGHTA, CDR2 FQGNSA. The CDR3 runs 12 residues. CDR3 sequence (DNA): TGTGCCAGCAGCTTATATGGCTACGAGCAGTACTTC. It specifies CASSLYGYEQYF.

V usage is TRBV6-9 and J usage is TRBJ1-5, with no clear D. Germline V CDR1 and CDR2: MNHGY, SVAAGI. The CDR3 length is 19 residues. V was shortened by 1 base and J by 9 bases, with 28 bases between the two germline ends. The CDR3 DNA reads as TGTGCCAGCAGTTATTGTCACTTACCCAACGTGGCCGCCGGTCGGCCCCAGCATTTT. This encodes CASSYCHLPNVAAGRPQHF.

This rearrangement joins TRBV5-1 to TRBJ1-1, with D maybe TRBD1 (5 bases). Germline values: CDR1 SGHRS, CDR2 YFSETQ. Trimming cost V 3 bases and J 3 bases, with 33 bases left between them. The CDR3 has 21 residues. The CDR3 region has the DNA TGCGCCAGCAGCTCCGCGGGCCTACTACGTGGGGCCCGGGTCGTTTACACTGAAGCTTTCTTT. Amino acids: CASSSAGLLRGARVVYTEAFF.

The chain recombines TRBV10-3 with TRBJ2-5; D may be TRBD1 or TRBD2 (5 bases each). Germline lookup yields CDR1 ENHRY and CDR2 SYGVKD. V was clipped by 6 bases and J by 1 base, with 9 bases between them. This CDR3 is 13 amino acids long. The DNA for the CDR3 is TGTGCCATCAGCACCGGGACCCAAGAGACCCAGTACTTC. Protein product: CAISTGTQETQYF.

The V call is TRBV7-9, the J call TRBJ1-5, with D possibly TRBD1 on 6 matching bases. V lost 5 bases, J lost 2 bases, and 13 bases lay in between. CDR3 size: 15 residues. Germline-derived CDR1 and CDR2 are SEHNR and FQNEAQ (reference sequence). CDR3 loop: CASSPLGGGNQPQHF. CDR3 sequence (DNA): TGTGCCAGCAGCCCCCTAGGGGGGGGCAATCAGCCCCAGCATTTT.

This clone was found once. The chain carries TRBV24-1 and TRBJ2-1; 10 nucleotides match TRBD1. Germline values: CDR1 KGHDR, CDR2 SFDVKD. J lost 5 bases, V lost 7 bases, and 4 bases had no gene match. The length of the CDR3 is 14 residues. The CDR3 nucleotides are TGTGCCACCAGAAAGACAGGGGGCAACAATGAGCAGTTCTTC. Translation gives CATRKTGGNNEQFF.